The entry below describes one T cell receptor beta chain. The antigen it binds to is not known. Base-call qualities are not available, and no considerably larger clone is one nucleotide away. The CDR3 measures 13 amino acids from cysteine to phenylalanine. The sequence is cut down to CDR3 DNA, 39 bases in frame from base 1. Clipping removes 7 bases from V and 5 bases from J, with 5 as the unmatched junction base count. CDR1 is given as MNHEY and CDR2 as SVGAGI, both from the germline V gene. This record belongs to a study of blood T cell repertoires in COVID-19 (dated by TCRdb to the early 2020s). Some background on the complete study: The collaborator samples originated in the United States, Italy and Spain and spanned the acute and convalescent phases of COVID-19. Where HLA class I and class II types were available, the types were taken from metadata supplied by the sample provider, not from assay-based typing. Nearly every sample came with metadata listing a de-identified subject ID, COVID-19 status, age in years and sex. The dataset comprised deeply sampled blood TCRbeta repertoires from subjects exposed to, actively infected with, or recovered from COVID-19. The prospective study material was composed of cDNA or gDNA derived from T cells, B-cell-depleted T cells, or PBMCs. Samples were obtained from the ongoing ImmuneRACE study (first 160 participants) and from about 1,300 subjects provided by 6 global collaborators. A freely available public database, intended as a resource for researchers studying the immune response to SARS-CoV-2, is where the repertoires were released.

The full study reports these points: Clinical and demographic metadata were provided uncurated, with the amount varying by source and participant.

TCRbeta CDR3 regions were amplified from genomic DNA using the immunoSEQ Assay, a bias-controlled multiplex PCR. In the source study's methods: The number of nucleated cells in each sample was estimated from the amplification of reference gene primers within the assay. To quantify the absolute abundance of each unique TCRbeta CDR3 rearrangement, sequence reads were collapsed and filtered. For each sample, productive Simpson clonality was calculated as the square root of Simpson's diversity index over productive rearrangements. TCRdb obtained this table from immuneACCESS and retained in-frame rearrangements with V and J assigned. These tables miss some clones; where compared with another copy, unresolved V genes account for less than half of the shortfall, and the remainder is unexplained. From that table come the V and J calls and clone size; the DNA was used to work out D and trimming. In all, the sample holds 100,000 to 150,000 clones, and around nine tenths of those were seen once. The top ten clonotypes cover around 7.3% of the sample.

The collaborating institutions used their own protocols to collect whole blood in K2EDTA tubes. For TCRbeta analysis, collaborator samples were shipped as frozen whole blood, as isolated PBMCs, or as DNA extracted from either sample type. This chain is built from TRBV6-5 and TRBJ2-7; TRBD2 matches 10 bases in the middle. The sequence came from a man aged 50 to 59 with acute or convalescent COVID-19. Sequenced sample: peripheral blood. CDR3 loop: CASKRLAGDEQYF. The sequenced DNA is TGTGCCAGCAAGCGCCTAGCGGGAGACGAGCAGTACTTC.